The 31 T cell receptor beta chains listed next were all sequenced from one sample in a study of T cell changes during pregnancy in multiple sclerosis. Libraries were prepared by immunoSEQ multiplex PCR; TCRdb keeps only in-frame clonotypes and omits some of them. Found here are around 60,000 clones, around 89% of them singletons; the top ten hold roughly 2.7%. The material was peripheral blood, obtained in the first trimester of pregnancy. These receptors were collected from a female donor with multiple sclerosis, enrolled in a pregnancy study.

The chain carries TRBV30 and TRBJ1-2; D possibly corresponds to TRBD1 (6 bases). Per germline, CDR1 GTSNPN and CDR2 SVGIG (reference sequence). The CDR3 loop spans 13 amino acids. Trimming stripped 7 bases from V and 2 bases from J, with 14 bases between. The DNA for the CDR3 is TGTGCCTACGGGCAGGGGAGCAACTATGGCTACACCTTC. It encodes CAYGQGSNYGYTF. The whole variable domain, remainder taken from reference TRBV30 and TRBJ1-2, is SQTIHQWPATLVQPVGSPLSLECTVEGTSNPNLYWYRQAAGRGLQLLFYSVGIGQISSEVPQNLSASRPQDRQFILSSKKLLLSDSGFYLCAYGQGSNYGYTFGSGTRLTVV.

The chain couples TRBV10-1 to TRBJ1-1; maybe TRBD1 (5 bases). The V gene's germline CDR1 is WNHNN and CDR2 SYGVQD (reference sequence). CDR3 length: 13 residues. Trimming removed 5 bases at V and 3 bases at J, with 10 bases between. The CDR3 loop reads CASSPQGYTEAFF. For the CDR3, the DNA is TGCGCCAGCAGTCCCCAGGGTTACACTGAAGCTTTCTTT.

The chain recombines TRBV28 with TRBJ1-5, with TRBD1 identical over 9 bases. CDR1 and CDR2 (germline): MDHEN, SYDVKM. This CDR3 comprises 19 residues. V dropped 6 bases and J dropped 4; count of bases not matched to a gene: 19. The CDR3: CASSWDRDRASIENQPQHF. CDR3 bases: TGTGCCAGCAGCTGGGACCGGGACAGGGCTTCGATTGAAAATCAGCCCCAGCATTTT.

The CDR3 coding sequence is TGTGCCATCAGTGACTCGGTCGTCAGGCCCTACGAGCAGTACTTC. Amino acid sequence: CAISDSVVRPYEQYF. This chain connects TRBV10-3 to TRBJ2-7; D is undetermined. The germline CDR1 and CDR2 sequences are ENHRY and SYGVKD. Trimming left V 3 bases short and J 2 bases short, with 14 bases between. The CDR3 extends over 15 amino acids.

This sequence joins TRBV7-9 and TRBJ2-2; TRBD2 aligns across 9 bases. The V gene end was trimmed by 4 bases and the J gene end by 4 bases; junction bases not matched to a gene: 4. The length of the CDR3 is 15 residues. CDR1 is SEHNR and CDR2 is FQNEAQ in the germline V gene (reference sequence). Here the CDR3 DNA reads TGTGCCAGCAGCTATATTAGCGGGGGCACCGGGGAGCTGTTTTTT. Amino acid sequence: CASSYISGGTGELFF. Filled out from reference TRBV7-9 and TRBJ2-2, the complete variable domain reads DTGVSQNPRHKITKRGQNVTFRCDPISEHNRLYWYRQTLGQGPEFLTYFQNEAQLEKSRLLSDRFSAERPKGSFSTLEIQRTEQGDSAMYLCASSYISGGTGELFFGEGSRLTVL.

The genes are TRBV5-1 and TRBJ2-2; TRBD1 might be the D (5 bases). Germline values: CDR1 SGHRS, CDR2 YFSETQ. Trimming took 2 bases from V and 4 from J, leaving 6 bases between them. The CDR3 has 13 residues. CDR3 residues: CASSFQGTGELFF. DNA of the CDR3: TGCGCCAGCAGCTTCCAGGGCACCGGGGAGCTGTTTTTT.

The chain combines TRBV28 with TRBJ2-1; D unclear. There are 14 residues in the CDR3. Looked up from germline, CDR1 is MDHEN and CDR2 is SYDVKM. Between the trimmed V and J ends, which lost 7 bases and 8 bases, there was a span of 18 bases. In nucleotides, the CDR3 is TGTGCCAGCAATGCCTCCCCGCGTGCATATGAGCAGTTCTTC. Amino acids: CASNASPRAYEQFF.

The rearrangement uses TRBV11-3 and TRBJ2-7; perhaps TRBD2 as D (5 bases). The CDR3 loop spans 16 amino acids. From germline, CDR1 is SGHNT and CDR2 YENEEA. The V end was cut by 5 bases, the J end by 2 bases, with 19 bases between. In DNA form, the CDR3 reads TGTGCCAGCAGCCCCTCGGGGTCCTTGGGAGCCTACGAGCAGTACTTC. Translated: CASSPSGSLGAYEQYF.

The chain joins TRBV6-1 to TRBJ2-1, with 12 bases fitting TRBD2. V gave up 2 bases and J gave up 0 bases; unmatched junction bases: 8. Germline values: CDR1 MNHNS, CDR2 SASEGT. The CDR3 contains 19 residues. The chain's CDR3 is CASSETVLAGGSSYNEQFF. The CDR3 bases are TGTGCCAGCAGTGAAACGGTGCTAGCGGGGGGGAGCTCCTACAATGAGCAGTTCTTC.

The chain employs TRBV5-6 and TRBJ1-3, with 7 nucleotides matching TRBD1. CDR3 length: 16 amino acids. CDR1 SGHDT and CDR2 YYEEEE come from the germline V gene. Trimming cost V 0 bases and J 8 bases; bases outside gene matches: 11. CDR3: CASSLALRGPRDTIYF. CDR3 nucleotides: TGTGCCAGCAGCTTGGCCCTGAGGGGGCCCCGGGACACCATATATTTT.

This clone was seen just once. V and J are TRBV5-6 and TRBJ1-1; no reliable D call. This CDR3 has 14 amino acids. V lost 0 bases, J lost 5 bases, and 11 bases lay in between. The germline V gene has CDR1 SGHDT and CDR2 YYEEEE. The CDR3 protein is CASSLVGVVTEAFF. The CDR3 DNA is TGTGCCAGCAGCTTGGTCGGGGTTGTAACTGAAGCTTTCTTT.

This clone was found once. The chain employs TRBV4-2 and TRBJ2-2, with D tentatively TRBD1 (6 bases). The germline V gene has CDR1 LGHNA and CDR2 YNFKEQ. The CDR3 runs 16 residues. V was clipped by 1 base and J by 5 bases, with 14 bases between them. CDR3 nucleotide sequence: TGTGCCAGCAGCCAAGTAGGGGGTAGGGTTACCGGGGAGCTGTTTTTT. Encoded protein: CASSQVGGRVTGELFF.

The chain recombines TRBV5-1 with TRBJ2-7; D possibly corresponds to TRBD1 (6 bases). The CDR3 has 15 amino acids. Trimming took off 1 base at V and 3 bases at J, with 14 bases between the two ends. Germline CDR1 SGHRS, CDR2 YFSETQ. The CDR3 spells CASSLLNSRGYEQYF. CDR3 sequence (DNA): TGCGCCAGCAGCTTGCTAAATTCCAGGGGCTACGAGCAGTACTTC.

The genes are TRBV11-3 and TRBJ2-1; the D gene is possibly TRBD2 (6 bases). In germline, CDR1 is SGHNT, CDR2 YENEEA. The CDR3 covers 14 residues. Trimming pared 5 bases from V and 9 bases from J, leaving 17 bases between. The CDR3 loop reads CASSRSWVGGEQFF. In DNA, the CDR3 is TGTGCCAGCAGCCGGAGTTGGGTGGGAGGTGAGCAGTTCTTC.

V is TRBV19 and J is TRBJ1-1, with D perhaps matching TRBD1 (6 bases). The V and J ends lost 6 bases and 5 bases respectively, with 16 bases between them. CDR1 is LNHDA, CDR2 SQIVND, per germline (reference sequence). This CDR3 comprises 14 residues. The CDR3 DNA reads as TGTGCCAGTAGGTCCAGGGGCCGAGGGACTGAAGCTTTCTTT. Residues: CASRSRGRGTEAFF.

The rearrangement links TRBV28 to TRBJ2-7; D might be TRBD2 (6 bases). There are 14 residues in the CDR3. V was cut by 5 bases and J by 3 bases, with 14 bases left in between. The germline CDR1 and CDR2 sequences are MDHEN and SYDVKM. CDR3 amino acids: CASSPRGLHYEQYF. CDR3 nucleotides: TGTGCCAGCAGTCCCCGGGGACTGCACTACGAGCAGTACTTC.

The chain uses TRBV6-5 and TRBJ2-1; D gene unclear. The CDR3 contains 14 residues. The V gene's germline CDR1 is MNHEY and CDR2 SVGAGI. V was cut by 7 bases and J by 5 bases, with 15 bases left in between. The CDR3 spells CASNPDWPNNEQFF. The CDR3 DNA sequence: TGTGCCAGCAACCCCGACTGGCCCAACAATGAGCAGTTCTTC.

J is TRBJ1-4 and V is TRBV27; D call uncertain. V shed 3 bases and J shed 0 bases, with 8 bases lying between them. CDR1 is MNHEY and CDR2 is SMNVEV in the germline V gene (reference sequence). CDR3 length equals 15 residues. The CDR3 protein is CASSLGVATNEKLFF. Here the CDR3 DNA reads TGTGCCAGCAGTTTGGGAGTAGCAACTAATGAAAAACTGTTTTTT.

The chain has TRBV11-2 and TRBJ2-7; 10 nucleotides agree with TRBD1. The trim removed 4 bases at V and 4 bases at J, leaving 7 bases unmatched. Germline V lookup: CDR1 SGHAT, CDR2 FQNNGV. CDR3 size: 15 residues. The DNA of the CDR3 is TGTGCCAGCAGCTCCCCCGGGACAGGGGATTACGAGCAGTACTTC. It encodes CASSSPGTGDYEQYF.

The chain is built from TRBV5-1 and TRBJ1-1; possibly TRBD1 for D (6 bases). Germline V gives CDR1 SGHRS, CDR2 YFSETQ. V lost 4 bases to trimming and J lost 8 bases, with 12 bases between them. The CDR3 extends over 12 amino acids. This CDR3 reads CASSPEGGEAFF. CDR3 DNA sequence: TGCGCCAGCAGCCCCGAAGGGGGAGAAGCTTTCTTT.

The CDR3 is CASSRTSGYNEQFF. The DNA for the CDR3 is TGTGCCAGCTCCCGAACTAGCGGTTACAATGAGCAGTTCTTC. This chain uses TRBV28 with TRBJ2-1, with TRBD2 matching 8 bases. The germline gives CDR1 MDHEN, CDR2 SYDVKM. This CDR3 spans 14 amino acids. Trimming removed 8 bases from V and 4 bases from J; junction bases left unmatched: 7.

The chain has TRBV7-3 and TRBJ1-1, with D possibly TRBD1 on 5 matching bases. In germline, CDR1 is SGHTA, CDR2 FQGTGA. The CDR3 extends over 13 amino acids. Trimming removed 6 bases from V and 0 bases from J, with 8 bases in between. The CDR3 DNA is TGTGCCAGCAGGCGGGGCCTGAACACTGAAGCTTTCTTT. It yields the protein CASRRGLNTEAFF.

In nucleotides, the CDR3 is TGTGCCAGCTATCTAGCAGAACCGGGACAGGGGGCCGATACGCAGTATTTT. It yields the protein CASYLAEPGQGADTQYF. The rearrangement links TRBV28 to TRBJ2-3; 12 bases line up with TRBD1. After removal of 8 bases from V and 6 bases from J, the junction contained 15 bases not matched to a gene. Germline V CDR1 and CDR2: MDHEN, SYDVKM. This CDR3 has 17 residues.

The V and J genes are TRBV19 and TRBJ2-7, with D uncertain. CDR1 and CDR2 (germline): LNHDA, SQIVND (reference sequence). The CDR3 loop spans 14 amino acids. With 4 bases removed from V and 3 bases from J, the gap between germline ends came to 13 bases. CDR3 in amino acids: CASSKVRVFYEQYF. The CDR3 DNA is TGTGCCAGTAGTAAGGTCCGGGTGTTCTACGAGCAGTACTTC.

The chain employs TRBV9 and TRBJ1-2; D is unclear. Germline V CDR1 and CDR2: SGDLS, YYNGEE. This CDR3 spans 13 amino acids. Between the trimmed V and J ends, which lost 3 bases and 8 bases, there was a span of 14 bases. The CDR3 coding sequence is TGTGCCAGCAGCGCGGACCCGCCGGGGGGCTACACCTTC. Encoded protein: CASSADPPGGYTF.

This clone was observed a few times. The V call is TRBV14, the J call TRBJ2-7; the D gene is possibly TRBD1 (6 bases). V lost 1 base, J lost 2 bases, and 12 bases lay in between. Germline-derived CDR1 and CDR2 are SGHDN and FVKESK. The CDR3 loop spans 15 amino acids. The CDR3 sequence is CASSQVRPGAYEQYF. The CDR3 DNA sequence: TGTGCCAGCAGCCAAGTGCGGCCAGGGGCCTACGAGCAGTACTTC.

CDR3 sequence (DNA): TGTGCCAGCAGCTTAGAGGTCAGGGCAAGTGGCTACACCTTC. This codes for CASSLEVRASGYTF. J is TRBJ1-2 and V is TRBV7-2; tentatively, D is TRBD1 (5 bases). CDR3 size: 14 residues. Germline loops: CDR1 SGHTA, CDR2 FQGNSA. Deletions cut 1 base from V and 7 bases from J, with 13 bases between.

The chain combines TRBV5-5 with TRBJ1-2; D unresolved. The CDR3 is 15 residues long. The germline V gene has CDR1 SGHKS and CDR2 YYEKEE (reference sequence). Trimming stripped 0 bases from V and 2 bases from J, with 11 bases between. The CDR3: CASSLEESRNYGYTF. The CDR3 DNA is TGTGCCAGCAGCTTGGAGGAGAGCAGAAACTATGGCTACACCTTC.

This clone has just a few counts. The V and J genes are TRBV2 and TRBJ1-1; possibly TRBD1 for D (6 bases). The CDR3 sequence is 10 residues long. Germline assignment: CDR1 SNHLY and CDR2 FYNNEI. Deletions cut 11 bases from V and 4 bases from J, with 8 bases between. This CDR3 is CAQGPTEAFF. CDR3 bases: TGTGCCCAGGGGCCCACTGAAGCTTTCTTT.

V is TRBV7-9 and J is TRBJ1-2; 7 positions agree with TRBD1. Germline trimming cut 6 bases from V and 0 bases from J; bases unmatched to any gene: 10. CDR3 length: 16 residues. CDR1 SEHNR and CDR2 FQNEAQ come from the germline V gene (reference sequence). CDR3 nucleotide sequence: TGTGCCAGCAGGCAGGGCACGACAGGGACTAACTATGGCTACACCTTC. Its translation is CASRQGTTGTNYGYTF. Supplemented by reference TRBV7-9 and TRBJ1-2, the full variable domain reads DTGVSQNPRHKITKRGQNVTFRCDPISEHNRLYWYRQTLGQGPEFLTYFQNEAQLEKSRLLSDRFSAERPKGSFSTLEIQRTEQGDSAMYLCASRQGTTGTNYGYTFGSGTRLTVV.

CDR3 DNA: TGCAGCGTAGACACGACAGGATACAATGAAAAACTGTTTTTT. Its protein is CSVDTTGYNEKLFF. The rearrangement links TRBV29-1 to TRBJ1-4, with a tentative D call TRBD1 (6 bases). V gave up 6 bases and J gave up 5 bases, with 16 bases separating them. The CDR3 sequence is 14 residues long. Germline V lookup: CDR1 SQVTM, CDR2 ANQGSEA.